One sample yielded the 8 T cell receptor beta chains listed below, sequenced in a study of blood T cell repertoires in COVID-19. The data were produced by immunoSEQ multiplex PCR, yet TCRdb's version contains in-frame clones alone and is incomplete. Among a few hundred thousand clones, 88% were seen once, and the ten largest hold 0.9% to 1.5%. The source material was PBMCs or T cells enriched from blood (not recorded which). The origin of the receptors is a woman aged 18-29 years who had recovered from COVID-19.

The V call is TRBV25-1, the J call TRBJ2-3, with 8 bases matching TRBD2. This CDR3 comprises 12 residues. Germline trimming cut 8 bases from V and 10 bases from J; bases unmatched to any gene: 8. In germline, CDR1 is MGHDK, CDR2 SYGVNS. CDR3 nucleotide sequence: TGTGCCAGCGCCATGGCGGGGGGCCCGCAGTATTTT. This sequence encodes CASAMAGGPQYF.

V gene TRBV5-1 combines with J gene TRBJ1-1, with 7 bases fitting TRBD1. Germline lookup yields CDR1 SGHRS and CDR2 YFSETQ. This CDR3 region has 12 residues. With 0 bases clipped from V and 9 bases from J, the junction kept 2 bases outside the gene matches. The CDR3 DNA is TGCGCCAGCAGCTTGGAGGGGGCCCAAGCTTTCTTT. Translation gives CASSLEGAQAFF.

The chain uses TRBV2 and TRBJ1-2; possibly TRBD1 for D (6 bases). Trimming left V 5 bases short and J 4 bases short, with 8 bases between. The germline V gene has CDR1 SNHLY and CDR2 FYNNEI. This CDR3 comprises 12 residues. Written as DNA, the CDR3 is TGTGCCAGCAGTCAGGGGACCTATGGCTACACCTTC. This encodes CASSQGTYGYTF.

This chain connects TRBV19 to TRBJ2-3, with a possible D match to TRBD2 (6 bases). V lost 5 bases, J lost 0 bases, and 15 bases lay in between. This CDR3 is built from 16 residues. Germline lookup yields CDR1 LNHDA and CDR2 SQIVND (reference sequence). The CDR3 is CASSPTRASSTDTQYF. CDR3 in DNA: TGTGCCAGTAGTCCGACTAGGGCTAGTAGCACAGATACGCAGTATTTT. Together with reference TRBV19 and TRBJ2-3, the CDR3 gives the full variable domain: DGGITQSPKYLFRKEGQNVTLSCEQNLNHDAMYWYRQDPGQGLRLIYYSQIVNDFQKGDIAEGYSVSREKKESFPLTVTSAQKNPTAFYLCASSPTRASSTDTQYFGPGTRLTVL.

The V gene is TRBV27, the J gene TRBJ2-3; TRBD2 agrees at 11 bases. Germline V gene lookup returns CDR1 MNHEY and CDR2 SMNVEV (reference sequence). V was pared by 6 bases and J by 0 bases, with 8 bases of the junction left unmatched. This CDR3 is built from 17 residues. The CDR3 region is CASRWLAGGMSTDTQYF. In DNA form, the CDR3 reads TGTGCCAGCAGGTGGCTAGCGGGGGGAATGAGCACAGATACGCAGTATTTT.

The chain recombines TRBV19 with TRBJ1-5; no clear D. The CDR3 runs to 14 residues. Trimming cost V 5 bases and J 1 base, with 9 bases left between them. Looked up from germline, CDR1 is LNHDA and CDR2 is SQIVND (reference sequence). This CDR3 reads CASSHVGSNQPQHF. CDR3 in DNA: TGTGCCAGTAGTCATGTCGGGAGCAATCAGCCCCAGCATTTT.

The chain uses TRBV7-2 and TRBJ1-3; a possible D gene is TRBD1 (6 bases). The CDR3 runs 15 residues. Between the trimmed V and J ends, which lost 5 bases and 1 base, there was a span of 12 bases. CDR1 and CDR2 (germline): SGHTA, FQGNSA. CDR3 protein: CASSQGIWSGNTIYF. For the CDR3, the DNA is TGTGCCAGCAGCCAGGGGATTTGGTCTGGAAACACCATATATTTT.

This clone was counted once. The rearrangement joins TRBV28 to TRBJ2-1; the match to TRBD2 covers 8 bases. The germline CDR1 and CDR2 sequences are MDHEN and SYDVKM. After removal of 1 base from V and 8 bases from J, the junction contained 7 bases not matched to a gene. The CDR3 length is 15 residues. CDR3 coding DNA: TGTGCCAGCAGTTTATCGCGGGGGGCTGTCGATGAGCAGTTCTTC. Its protein is CASSLSRGAVDEQFF.